The subject of this entry is one T cell receptor (beta chain). This record comes from a study of T-cell reconstitution after alpha-beta-depleted transplantation in children. The CDR3 contains 16 residues. In germline, CDR1 is SGHTA, CDR2 FQGTGA. The trim removed 5 bases at V and 7 bases at J, leaving 11 bases unmatched. As it was prepared, the TCRbeta library received unique molecular identifiers. TCRdb reprocessed the PCR reads via MiXCR and lists one record per CDR3 protein. The data hold about 480,000 distinct CDR3 sequences, with around 13% observed a single time. The sequencing used PBMCs from the stem cell graft donor, collected from the stem cell graft. The chain links TRBV7-3 to TRBJ2-1; 10 nucleotides agree with TRBD2. This TCR derives from a human donor who donated a stem cell graft to a child with combined immunodeficiency. The CDR3 here is CASSPSPGTSVNEQFF. The CDR3 nucleotides are TGTGCCAGCAGCCCTTCCCCCGGGACTAGCGTGAATGAGCAGTTCTTC.